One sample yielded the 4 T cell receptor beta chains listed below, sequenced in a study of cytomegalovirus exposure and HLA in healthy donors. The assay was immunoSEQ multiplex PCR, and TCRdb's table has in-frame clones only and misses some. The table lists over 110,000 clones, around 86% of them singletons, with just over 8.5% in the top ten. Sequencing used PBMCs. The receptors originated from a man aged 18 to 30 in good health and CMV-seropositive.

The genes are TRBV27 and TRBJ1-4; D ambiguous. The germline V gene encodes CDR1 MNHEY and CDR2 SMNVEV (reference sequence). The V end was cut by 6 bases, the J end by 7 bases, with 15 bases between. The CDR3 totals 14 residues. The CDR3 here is CASRERVFGEKLFF. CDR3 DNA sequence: TGTGCCAGCAGGGAGAGGGTTTTTGGTGAAAAACTGTTTTTT.

This chain's CDR3 is CASSASTGWTEAFF. The CDR3 nucleotides read TGTGCCAGCAGCGCCTCGACAGGGTGGACTGAAGCTTTCTTT. The chain is built from TRBV9 and TRBJ1-1, with 7 bases matching TRBD1. After removal of 3 bases from V and 5 bases from J, the junction contained 7 bases not matched to a gene. The CDR3 runs to 14 residues. CDR1 and CDR2 from the germline V gene are SGDLS and YYNGEE.

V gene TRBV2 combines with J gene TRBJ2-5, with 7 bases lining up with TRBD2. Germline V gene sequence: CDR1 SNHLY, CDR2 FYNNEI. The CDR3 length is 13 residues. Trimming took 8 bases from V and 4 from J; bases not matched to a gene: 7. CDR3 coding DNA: TGTGCCAGCCGGCGGGAGCTCCCAGAGACCCAGTACTTC. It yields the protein CASRRELPETQYF.

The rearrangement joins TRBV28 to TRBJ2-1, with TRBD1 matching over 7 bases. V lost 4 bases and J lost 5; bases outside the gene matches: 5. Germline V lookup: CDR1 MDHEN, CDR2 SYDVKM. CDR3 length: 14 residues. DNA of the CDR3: TGTGCCAGCAGTTCCCTCGACAGGGACAATGAGCAGTTCTTC. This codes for CASSSLDRDNEQFF.